The 27 T cell receptor beta chains presented below share a single source sample, sequenced in a study of metastatic and nonmetastatic thyroid tumors. Every patient was untreated before thyroid surgery. From the PCR reads, TCRdb re-called clones with MiXCR. The profile shows 15,000 to 25,000 clones, approximately 24% of them singletons. Sequencing was performed on blood. The receptors stem from a male donor with papillary thyroid cancer or a benign thyroid nodule (not recorded which). Some clones in this sample may be carry-over from other donors' samples.

This clone was counted only a few times. The chain links TRBV18 to TRBJ2-1; D is possibly TRBD1 or TRBD2 (5 bases each). The CDR3 is 15 residues long. Germline CDR1 KGHSH, CDR2 LQKENI. Trimming took 0 bases from V and 4 from J, leaving 10 bases between them. CDR3 bases: TGTGCCAGCTCACCACCCGGGACGGGGTACAATGAGCAGTTCTTC. This encodes CASSPPGTGYNEQFF.

This clone is judged medium-sized. This chain connects TRBV2 to TRBJ2-3; no reliable D call. The CDR3 sequence is 14 residues long. Germline loops: CDR1 SNHLY, CDR2 FYNNEI. V lost 2 bases, J lost 0 bases, and 6 bases lay in between. The CDR3 is CASSEPDSTDTQYF. The CDR3, as DNA: TGTGCCAGCAGTGAACCGGACAGCACAGATACGCAGTATTTT. The full variable domain, completed using reference TRBV2 and TRBJ2-3, is EPEVTQTPSHQVTQMGQEVILRCVPISNHLYFYWYRQILGQKVEFLVSFYNNEISEKSEIFDDQFSVERPDGSNFTLKIRSTKLEDSAMYFCASSEPDSTDTQYFGPGTRLTVL.

This clone is judged medium-sized. The chain couples TRBV3-1 to TRBJ2-1; perhaps TRBD1 as D (5 bases). This CDR3 is built from 17 residues. CDR1 is LGHDT, CDR2 YNNKEL, per germline (reference sequence). The V end was cut by 0 bases, the J end by 2 bases, with 14 bases between. The CDR3 loop is CASSQERGTKAYNEQFF. CDR3 bases: TGTGCCAGCAGCCAAGAAAGGGGAACAAAAGCCTACAATGAGCAGTTCTTC.

With regard to this clone: Other nucleotide sequences from this sample produce the same CDR3. The gene calls are TRBV5-1 and TRBJ2-3; D gene ambiguous. The germline gives CDR1 SGHRS, CDR2 YFSETQ. The V end was cut by 0 bases, the J end by 6 bases, with 8 bases between. The CDR3 has 13 residues. CDR3 region: CASSLEVRDTQYF. The CDR3 DNA follows: TGCGCCAGCAGCTTGGAGGTCCGGGATACGCAGTATTTT.

This clone qualifies as medium-sized. The rearrangement uses TRBV24-1 and TRBJ2-1; perhaps D is TRBD1 or TRBD2 (5 bases each). The CDR3 length is 16 residues. CDR1 and CDR2 (germline): KGHDR, SFDVKD. Trimming removed 2 bases from V and 0 bases from J, with 10 bases in between. The CDR3 region has the DNA TGTGCCACCAGTGATTCAGGGACGGTCTCCTACAATGAGCAGTTCTTC. This encodes CATSDSGTVSYNEQFF.

This clone showed up just a few times. The CDR3: CASSRDRANEKLFF. In DNA, the CDR3 is TGTGCCAGCAGTAGGGACAGGGCTAATGAAAAACTGTTTTTT. The chain joins TRBV2 to TRBJ1-4, with TRBD1 matching over 9 bases. This CDR3 contains 14 residues. Germline V gene data show CDR1 as SNHLY and CDR2 as FYNNEI. Trimming removed 5 bases from V and 3 bases from J; junction bases left unmatched: 1.

Of note for this clone: Germline is not matched at one junction end, which may reflect a read error. V is TRBV28 and J is TRBJ1-1; 9 bases align to TRBD1. This CDR3 region has 16 residues. Per the germline V gene, CDR1 is MDHEN and CDR2 is SYDVKM. CDR3 DNA sequence: TGCGCCAGCAGTTCTATTGGACAGGGGATTAACACTGAAGCTTTCTTT. This codes for CASSSIGQGINTEAFF.

This clone came up a few times. J is TRBJ2-7 and V is TRBV19; TRBD1 matches 10 bases. Trimming removed 8 bases from V and 5 bases from J; junction bases left unmatched: 3. Germline V CDR1 and CDR2: LNHDA, SQIVND (reference sequence). The length of the CDR3 is 12 residues. CDR3 residues: CASGTGVHEQYF. For the CDR3, the DNA is TGTGCCAGTGGGACAGGGGTTCACGAGCAGTACTTC.

This sequence joins TRBV28 and TRBJ2-3, with D perhaps TRBD1 (5 bases). The ends were cut back, 5 bases at V and 2 bases at J, with 17 bases in the middle. The CDR3 sequence is 16 residues long. Germline-derived CDR1 and CDR2 are MDHEN and SYDVKM. The CDR3, as DNA: TGTGCCAGCAGTCCGACAGTACCCTACCTCACAGATACGCAGTATTTT. Protein: CASSPTVPYLTDTQYF.

Judged by abundance, this clone is medium-sized. The V call is TRBV4-1, the J call TRBJ2-3, with TRBD1 as a possible D gene (5 bases). The CDR3 contains 17 residues. CDR1 and CDR2 from the germline V gene are MGHRA and YSYEKL. The V end was cut by 3 bases, the J end by 0 bases, with 16 bases between. The CDR3 DNA reads as TGCGCCAGCAGCCAGCTAATTGGACACCTTAGCACAGATACGCAGTATTTT. Translation: CASSQLIGHLSTDTQYF.

At least ten counts were recorded for this clone. This chain joins TRBV30 and TRBJ2-1; 14 bases agree with TRBD2. This CDR3 has 17 residues. In germline, CDR1 is GTSNPN, CDR2 SVGIG (reference sequence). The ends lost 3 bases at V and 3 bases at J; junction bases unmatched: 7. CDR3 nucleotides: TGTGCCTGGAGGGGGGGACTAGCGGGAGTCAGCTACAATGAGCAGTTCTTC. As protein: CAWRGGLAGVSYNEQFF.

This chain connects TRBV6-1 to TRBJ1-1; 12 nucleotides align to TRBD1. The CDR3 has 17 residues. The V segment lost 3 bases and the J segment 4 bases; nucleotides outside the gene matches: 9. Per germline, CDR1 MNHNS and CDR2 SASEGT. In nucleotides, the CDR3 is TGTGCCAGCAGTGACCCGGGACAGGGGGCGACTGGCACTGAAGCTTTCTTT. Its protein is CASSDPGQGATGTEAFF.

This chain uses TRBV30 with TRBJ1-6, with unresolved D. V lost 2 bases, J lost 6 bases, and 14 bases lay in between. Per germline, CDR1 GTSNPN and CDR2 SVGIG (reference sequence). There are 15 residues in the CDR3. In nucleotides, the CDR3 is TGTGCCTGGAGTATCGGGCAGCGAAGTAATTCACCCCTCCACTTT. It yields the protein CAWSIGQRSNSPLHF.

This clone has a handful of counts. The chain has TRBV7-9 and TRBJ2-1, with D unclear. CDR1 and CDR2 from the germline V gene are SEHNR and FQNEAQ (reference sequence). Trimming shortened V by 0 bases and J by 5 bases, and 8 bases separated the two germline ends. CDR3 length: 14 amino acids. CDR3 sequence reads: CASSLAWVDNEQFF. Written as DNA, the CDR3 is TGTGCCAGCAGCTTAGCTTGGGTTGACAATGAGCAGTTCTTC.

Only a few counts were recorded for this clone. The chain carries TRBV30 and TRBJ1-5; TRBD1 matches at 8 bases. The CDR3 runs 15 residues. Trimming removed 3 bases from V and 6 bases from J; junction bases left unmatched: 10. Germline-derived CDR1 and CDR2 are GTSNPN and SVGIG (reference sequence). CDR3 region: CAWSDADRERQPQHF. The DNA for the CDR3 is TGTGCCTGGAGCGACGCGGACAGGGAGCGTCAGCCCCAGCATTTT.

This clone was counted a few times. The chain carries TRBV12-3 or TRBV12-4 and TRBJ2-2; D not certain. Trimming shortened V by 5 bases and J by 4 bases, and 14 bases separated the two germline ends. The CDR3 contains 15 residues. The CDR3 is CASSPRAYPTGELFF. CDR3 nucleotide sequence: TGTGCCAGCAGTCCCCGGGCTTACCCCACCGGGGAGCTGTTTTTT.

This clone is medium-sized by share. V gene TRBV4-2 combines with J gene TRBJ1-2, with D perhaps TRBD1 (6 bases). From germline, CDR1 is LGHNA and CDR2 YNFKEQ. The length of the CDR3 is 13 residues. Trimming took off 1 base at V and 3 bases at J, with 6 bases between the two ends. The CDR3 spells CASSQGQDYGYTF. CDR3 sequence (DNA): TGTGCCAGCAGCCAAGGACAGGACTATGGCTACACCTTC.

This clone is classed as medium-sized. The gene calls are TRBV27 and TRBJ1-1, with 7 bases identical to TRBD1. Germline values: CDR1 MNHEY, CDR2 SMNVEV (reference sequence). The CDR3 is 15 residues long. J gave up 5 bases and V 8 bases, and 14 bases lay outside the gene matches. CDR3 amino acids: CASAKRAGGYTEAFF. CDR3 DNA sequence: TGTGCCAGCGCCAAAAGGGCAGGGGGTTATACTGAAGCTTTCTTT.

By share, this clone ranks as medium-sized (0.01 to 0.1%). This sequence joins TRBV4-2 and TRBJ1-2, with D perhaps matching TRBD1 (5 bases). V lost 6 bases and J lost 4, with 18 bases in between. The CDR3 length is 15 residues. The germline CDR1 and CDR2 sequences are LGHNA and YNFKEQ. The CDR3 sequence is CASRSDGGESYGYTF. CDR3 bases: TGTGCCAGCAGGTCTGATGGGGGAGAAAGCTATGGCTACACCTTC.

The chain carries TRBV20-1 and TRBJ2-7; TRBD1 agrees at 10 bases. This CDR3 comprises 12 residues. The trim removed 6 bases at V and 3 bases at J, leaving 2 bases unmatched. Germline lookup yields CDR1 DFQATT and CDR2 SNEGSKA (reference sequence). The CDR3 nucleotides read TGCAGTGCCAGGACAGGGGGCTACGAGCAGTACTTC. This translates into CSARTGGYEQYF.

This clone was seen repeatedly, ten times or more. The chain combines TRBV2 with TRBJ2-3; TRBD1 matches 8 bases. With V trimmed by 8 bases and J by 4 bases, 14 bases remained unmatched. Germline CDR1 reads SNHLY; CDR2 reads FYNNEI. The CDR3 totals 16 residues. The CDR3 region has the DNA TGTGCCAGCGGCACTGTCCAGGGGGCGCGCCCAGATACGCAGTATTTT. Its translation: CASGTVQGARPDTQYF.

By proportion, this clone is medium-sized. The V gene is TRBV5-1, the J gene TRBJ1-1; D is perhaps TRBD1 (6 bases). Per germline, CDR1 SGHRS and CDR2 YFSETQ. The CDR3 runs 16 residues. Trimming shortened V by 4 bases and J by 0 bases, and 16 bases separated the two germline ends. The CDR3 DNA sequence: TGCGCCAGCAGCACCCGGGACACCACCATGAACACTGAAGCTTTCTTT. It yields the protein CASSTRDTTMNTEAFF.

This chain connects TRBV7-2 to TRBJ1-2; possibly TRBD1 for D (6 bases). V lost 3 bases, J lost 5 bases, and 16 bases lay in between. Germline V gene lookup returns CDR1 SGHTA and CDR2 FQGNSA. The CDR3 consists of 15 residues. CDR3 nucleotides: TGTGCCAGCAGCTTTAGCCGGACAGATAAATATGGCTACACCTTC. Encoded protein: CASSFSRTDKYGYTF. The full variable domain, with the rest looked up from reference TRBV7-2 and TRBJ1-2, is GAGVSQSPSNKVTEKGKDVELRCDPISGHTALYWYRQSLGQGLEFLIYFQGNSAPDKSGLPSDRFSAERTGGSVSTLTIQRTQQEDSAVYLCASSFSRTDKYGYTFGSGTRLTVV.

Of note for this clone: This may stem from a read error, because a much larger clone lies one nucleotide away. This rearrangement joins TRBV7-3 to TRBJ2-3; D might be TRBD1 or TRBD2, each matching 5 bases. Germline V gene lookup returns CDR1 SGHTA and CDR2 FQGTGA. The CDR3 contains 14 residues. The CDR3, as DNA: TGTGCCAGCAGCTTAGGGGGATCCACAGATGCGCAGTATTTT. The encoded protein is CASSLGGSTDAQYF.

In its sample, this clone was seen a few times. J is TRBJ2-1 and V is TRBV18; D not resolved. CDR1 and CDR2 from the germline V gene are KGHSH and LQKENI. The V end lost 2 bases, the J end lost 0 bases, and 5 bases lay between the germline ends. The CDR3 is 14 amino acids. CDR3 DNA: TGTGCCAGCTCACCAATGAGCTCCTACAATGAGCAGTTCTTC. Amino acids: CASSPMSSYNEQFF.

This chain uses TRBV19 with TRBJ2-2; 12 bases are shared with TRBD2. The CDR3 is made up of 16 amino acids. The ends lost 5 bases at V and 4 bases at J; junction bases unmatched: 5. Germline V lookup: CDR1 LNHDA, CDR2 SQIVND (reference sequence). The CDR3 spells CASSFPSGRATGELFF. The CDR3 nucleotides are TGTGCCAGTAGTTTTCCTAGCGGGAGGGCCACCGGGGAGCTGTTTTTT.

V is TRBV6-2 or TRBV6-3 and J is TRBJ2-2; the D is unclear. Germline values: CDR1 MNHEY, CDR2 SVGEGT. The CDR3 totals 12 residues. V was trimmed by 8 bases and J by 4 bases, leaving 8 bases between them. In DNA form, the CDR3 reads TGTGCCAGCTCATGGCCCACCGGGGAGCTGTTTTTT. Residues: CASSWPTGELFF.